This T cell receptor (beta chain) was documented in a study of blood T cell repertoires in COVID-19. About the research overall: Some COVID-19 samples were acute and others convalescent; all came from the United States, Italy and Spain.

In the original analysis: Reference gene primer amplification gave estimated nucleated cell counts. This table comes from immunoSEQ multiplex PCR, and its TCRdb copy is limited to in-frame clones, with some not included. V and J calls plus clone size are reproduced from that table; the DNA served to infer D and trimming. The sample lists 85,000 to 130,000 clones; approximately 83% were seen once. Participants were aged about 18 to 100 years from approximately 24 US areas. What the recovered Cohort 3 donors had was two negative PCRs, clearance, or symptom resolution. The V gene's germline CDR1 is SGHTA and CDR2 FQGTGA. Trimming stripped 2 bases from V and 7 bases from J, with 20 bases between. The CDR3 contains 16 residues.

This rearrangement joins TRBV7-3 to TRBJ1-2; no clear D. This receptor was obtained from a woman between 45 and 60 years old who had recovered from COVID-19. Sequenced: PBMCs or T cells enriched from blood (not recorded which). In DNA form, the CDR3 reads TGTGCCAGCAGCTTATTCGGGAGAGCGGATCCCCTTGGCTACACCTTC. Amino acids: CASSLFGRADPLGYTF.